This is a list of T cell receptor beta chains from one sample in a study of identical twins. TCRdb called the 5' RACE reads again in MiXCR, with one record for every CDR3 protein. The table lists hundreds of thousands of distinct CDR3 sequences, 8.6% of them singletons. This sample was shared with a second study, whose subject was yellow fever vaccine responses in identical twins.

Source material: PBMCs. These receptors came from a woman between 18 and 30 years old in good health. The conserved cysteine and the conserved F or W are not part of the CDR3 here. Each record gives: J gene, clone size, D gene, V gene, CDR3 protein. The D gene is left open where the match is weak. Clone size appears in some rows only: once, few, many, or a class for an expanded clone.

j_call: TRBJ2-7; clone_size: -; d_call: -; v_call: TRBV20-1; cdr3_aa: SARRGVEQY
j_call: TRBJ2-1; clone_size: -; d_call: -; v_call: TRBV28; cdr3_aa: ASSFRDRELYGRAGNEQF
j_call: TRBJ1-1; clone_size: -; d_call: -; v_call: TRBV18; cdr3_aa: ASSPGRQNTEAF
j_call: TRBJ2-3; clone_size: -; d_call: -; v_call: TRBV20-1; cdr3_aa: SARDPSTGISQY
j_call: TRBJ2-1; clone_size: many; d_call: -; v_call: TRBV20-1; cdr3_aa: SARDLGSGYNEQF
j_call: TRBJ2-6; clone_size: few; d_call: -; v_call: TRBV6-6; cdr3_aa: ASILSGANVLT
j_call: TRBJ2-5; clone_size: few; d_call: -; v_call: TRBV20-1; cdr3_aa: SAPQGNRETQY
j_call: TRBJ2-1; clone_size: few; d_call: -; v_call: TRBV6-5; cdr3_aa: ASSYTGFEF
j_call: TRBJ2-3; clone_size: many; d_call: -; v_call: TRBV10-3; cdr3_aa: AISPPGTRSTDTQY
j_call: TRBJ2-5; clone_size: few; d_call: -; v_call: TRBV12-3/TRBV12-4; cdr3_aa: ASSSSRGGETQY
j_call: TRBJ2-5; clone_size: many; d_call: TRBD2; v_call: TRBV12-3/TRBV12-4; cdr3_aa: ASSITSGGGETQY
j_call: TRBJ2-5; clone_size: many; d_call: TRBD2; v_call: TRBV11-2; cdr3_aa: ASSLPSGIAQETQY
j_call: TRBJ2-4; clone_size: -; d_call: -; v_call: TRBV6-1; cdr3_aa: ASSEALGRMGED
j_call: TRBJ1-5; clone_size: many; d_call: -; v_call: TRBV5-1; cdr3_aa: ASSLGGQNQPQH
j_call: TRBJ2-1; clone_size: -; d_call: TRBD2; v_call: TRBV5-1; cdr3_aa: ASSLTSGRSYNEQF
j_call: TRBJ2-2; clone_size: many; d_call: -; v_call: TRBV29-1; cdr3_aa: SVRMQGLNTGELF
j_call: TRBJ1-1; clone_size: -; d_call: -; v_call: TRBV7-3; cdr3_aa: ASSLMAGGPEAF
j_call: TRBJ2-1; clone_size: -; d_call: -; v_call: TRBV4-2; cdr3_aa: ASSPLWGGADNEQF
j_call: TRBJ2-7; clone_size: -; d_call: -; v_call: TRBV12-3/TRBV12-4; cdr3_aa: ASSFGQGRSYEQY
j_call: TRBJ2-5; clone_size: few; d_call: -; v_call: TRBV18; cdr3_aa: ASSPTSTAETQY
j_call: TRBJ2-3; clone_size: many; d_call: TRBD2; v_call: TRBV6-4; cdr3_aa: ASSDLTSGSLDTQY
j_call: TRBJ2-3; clone_size: few; d_call: -; v_call: TRBV7-9; cdr3_aa: ASTYGATGTDTQY
j_call: TRBJ2-6; clone_size: -; d_call: -; v_call: TRBV29-1; cdr3_aa: SVEAGSGANVLT
j_call: TRBJ2-6; clone_size: -; d_call: -; v_call: TRBV15; cdr3_aa: ATGPPGANVLT
j_call: TRBJ2-2; clone_size: few; d_call: -; v_call: TRBV19; cdr3_aa: ASSIDPGTGELF
j_call: TRBJ2-1; clone_size: few; d_call: -; v_call: TRBV5-1; cdr3_aa: ASSPSVGGSGEQF
j_call: TRBJ1-2; clone_size: -; d_call: -; v_call: TRBV18; cdr3_aa: ASSTTDNYGYT
j_call: TRBJ1-2; clone_size: few; d_call: -; v_call: TRBV6-4; cdr3_aa: ASSDSFGAGYGYT
j_call: TRBJ2-2; clone_size: -; d_call: TRBD1; v_call: TRBV30; cdr3_aa: AWGARDRTWTGELF
j_call: TRBJ2-1; clone_size: few; d_call: TRBD2; v_call: TRBV6-5; cdr3_aa: ASSYSVAGGPRNEQF
j_call: TRBJ2-7; clone_size: -; d_call: TRBD1; v_call: TRBV6-5; cdr3_aa: ASSYSGQGADEQY
j_call: TRBJ2-3; clone_size: -; d_call: TRBD1; v_call: TRBV4-2; cdr3_aa: ASSQDWAIGQGYTDTQY
j_call: TRBJ2-1; clone_size: -; d_call: -; v_call: TRBV7-9; cdr3_aa: ASSRPAANEQF
j_call: TRBJ2-2; clone_size: few; d_call: TRBD1; v_call: TRBV4-3; cdr3_aa: ASSQVDRADGELF
j_call: TRBJ2-5; clone_size: -; d_call: TRBD2; v_call: TRBV27; cdr3_aa: ASRDLAGAQETQY
j_call: TRBJ1-5; clone_size: -; d_call: TRBD1; v_call: TRBV20-1; cdr3_aa: SARGQGGGSRGNQPQH
j_call: TRBJ2-7; clone_size: -; d_call: TRBD1; v_call: TRBV5-1; cdr3_aa: ASSPDRPHEQY
j_call: TRBJ2-3; clone_size: -; d_call: TRBD1; v_call: TRBV20-1; cdr3_aa: SARDGQGVTDTQY
j_call: TRBJ2-1; clone_size: few; d_call: -; v_call: TRBV28; cdr3_aa: ASSSSYDVGGGEQF
j_call: TRBJ2-7; clone_size: many; d_call: TRBD1; v_call: TRBV12-3/TRBV12-4; cdr3_aa: ASSTTGGSYEQY
j_call: TRBJ2-1; clone_size: once; d_call: -; v_call: TRBV5-6; cdr3_aa: ASSLTGANEQF
j_call: TRBJ2-3; clone_size: many; d_call: -; v_call: TRBV5-1; cdr3_aa: ASSLEGVDTQY